This T cell receptor (beta chain) was captured by sequencing in a study of shared clonotypes between healthy human individuals. Sequenced by immunoSEQ multiplex PCR; TCRdb stores in-frame clones only, minus some. The sample lists 2 million to 2.5 million clones; roughly 95% were seen once. The CDR3 consists of 12 residues. In germline, CDR1 is SGDLS, CDR2 YYNGEE. With 3 bases removed from V and 7 bases from J, the gap between germline ends came to 8 bases. This clonotype was obtained from a man younger than 35 in good health. The genes are TRBV9 and TRBJ1-3; D not certain. Sequencing was carried out using naive CD4+ T cells sorted from blood. Subset indicated: CD45RA+ positively selected. CDR3 DNA: TGTGCCAGCAGCGGACAATTGAACACCATATATTTT. Amino acids: CASSGQLNTIYF.